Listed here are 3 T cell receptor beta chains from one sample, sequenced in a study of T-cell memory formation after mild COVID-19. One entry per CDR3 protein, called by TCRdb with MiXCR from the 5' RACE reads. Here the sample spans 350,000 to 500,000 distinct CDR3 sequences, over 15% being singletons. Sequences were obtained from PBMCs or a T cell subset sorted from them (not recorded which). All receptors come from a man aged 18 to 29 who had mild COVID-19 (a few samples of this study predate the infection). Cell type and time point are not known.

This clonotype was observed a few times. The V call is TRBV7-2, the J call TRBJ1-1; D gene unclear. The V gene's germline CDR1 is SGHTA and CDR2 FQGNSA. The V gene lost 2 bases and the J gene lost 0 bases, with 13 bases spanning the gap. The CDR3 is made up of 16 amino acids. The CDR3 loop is CASSLFYRSMNTEAFF. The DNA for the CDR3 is TGTGCCAGCAGCTTATTCTATAGGAGCATGAACACTGAAGCTTTCTTT.

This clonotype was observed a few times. The CDR3 region is CASSRDRDGYEQYF. In DNA, the CDR3 is TGTGCCAGCAGCAGGGACAGGGATGGGTACGAGCAGTACTTC. The chain recombines TRBV6-5 with TRBJ2-7; 9 nucleotides align to TRBD1. V lost 6 bases, J lost 4 bases, and 7 bases stayed unmatched. CDR3 size: 14 residues. The germline CDR1 and CDR2 sequences are MNHEY and SVGAGI.

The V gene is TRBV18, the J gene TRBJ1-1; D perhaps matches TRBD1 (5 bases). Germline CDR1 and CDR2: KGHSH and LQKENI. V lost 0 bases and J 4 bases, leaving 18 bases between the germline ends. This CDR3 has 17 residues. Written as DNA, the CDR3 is TGTGCCAGCTCACCACCGAGGGGAATACAAAGGGGCACTGAAGCTTTCTTT. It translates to CASSPPRGIQRGTEAFF. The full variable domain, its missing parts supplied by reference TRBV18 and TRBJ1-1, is NAGVMQNPRHLVRRRGQEARLRCSPMKGHSHVYWYRQLPEEGLKFMVYLQKENIIDESGMPKERFSAEFPKEGPSILRIQQVVRGDSAAYFCASSPPRGIQRGTEAFFGQGTRLTVV.